This is a list of T cell receptor beta chains from one sample in a study of shared clonotypes between healthy human individuals. The data were produced by immunoSEQ multiplex PCR, yet TCRdb's version contains in-frame clones alone and is incomplete. The sample gives some 2.1 million clones, 85% to 95% of which show up once; 0.85% to 1.2% is in the top ten. Sequenced: naive CD8+ T cells sorted from blood. Receptors were obtained from a man between 18 and 29 years old in good health. CDR3s include the opening cysteine and the closing phenylalanine or tryptophan. A D gene is named only where the DNA matches it firmly. Clone size, where shown, is once, few, many, or a class for clones that have expanded.

J gene | D gene | clone size | V gene | CDR3 DNA | CDR3 protein
TRBJ1-2 | NA | NA | TRBV2 | TGTGCCAGCAGCGAAGAAGGGTTTAACTATGGCTACACCTTC | CASSEEGFNYGYTF
TRBJ2-7 | NA | NA | TRBV5-1 | TGCGCCAGCAGCTTCCTCCAAAACTTGCCCTACGAGCAGTACTTC | CASSFLQNLPYEQYF
TRBJ2-7 | TRBD1 | NA | TRBV27 | TGTGCCAGCAGTTTGACAGGGGGCTACTACGAGCAGTACTTC | CASSLTGGYYEQYF
TRBJ2-5 | TRBD1 | NA | TRBV27 | TGTGCCAGCAGTCCCCTATTGGACAGGGGGCAAGAGACCCAGTACTTC | CASSPLLDRGQETQYF
TRBJ2-1 | TRBD1 | NA | TRBV10-3 | TGTGCCATCAGTGAGTCCTTCGGGACAGGGCCCCACAATGAGCAGTTCTTC | CAISESFGTGPHNEQFF
TRBJ1-2 | TRBD1 | NA | TRBV6-5 | TGTGCCAGCAGTTACTCCGGGGACAGTCGCGGCTACACCTTC | CASSYSGDSRGYTF
TRBJ1-3 | NA | once | TRBV4-3 | TGCGCCAGCAGCCAAGATGTCGGGGAAGGAAACACCATATATTTT | CASSQDVGEGNTIYF
TRBJ2-7 | TRBD1 | NA | TRBV6-1 | TGTGCCAGCAGTCCCGACAGGGGGGTCTCCTACGAGCAGTACTTC | CASSPDRGVSYEQYF
TRBJ2-5 | NA | NA | TRBV6-6 | TGTGCCAGCACCCTCGGGACGCAAGAGACCCAGTACTTC | CASTLGTQETQYF
TRBJ1-2 | NA | NA | TRBV4-2 | TGTGCCAGCAGCCAAGATTGGCATGGCTACACCTTC | CASSQDWHGYTF
TRBJ2-5 | TRBD1 | NA | TRBV5-6 | TGTGCCAGCAGCAGACAGGGGTGGGTAAGAGAGACCCAGTACTTC | CASSRQGWVRETQYF
TRBJ2-7 | TRBD1 | NA | TRBV5-4 | TGTGCCAGCAGCAACAGGGGCCGCTACGAGCAGTACTTC | CASSNRGRYEQYF
TRBJ2-1 | NA | once | TRBV28 | TGTGCCAGCAGTTTATTCGCCAGCAACAATGAGCAGTTCTTC | CASSLFASNNEQFF
TRBJ2-7 | TRBD2 | NA | TRBV29-1 | TGCAGCGTTATGACGGGGCTGGAAGCGGGGATCTCCTACGAGCAGTACTTC | CSVMTGLEAGISYEQYF
TRBJ1-2 | NA | NA | TRBV28 | TGTGCCAGCAGTCTAAGGGGATCCTGGGCCTATGGCTACACCTTC | CASSLRGSWAYGYTF
TRBJ2-5 | NA | NA | TRBV5-1 | TGCGCCAGCAGCGCCCGACTGGATTCCGAAGAGACCCAGTACTTC | CASSARLDSEETQYF
TRBJ2-7 | NA | NA | TRBV28 | TGTGCCAGCAGTCCTCATGACCCCTACGAGCAGTACTTC | CASSPHDPYEQYF
TRBJ1-6 | TRBD1 | NA | TRBV5-5 | TGTGCCAGCAGCTTAAGTGGGACAGCTATAGTTAATTCACCCCTCCACTTT | CASSLSGTAIVNSPLHF
TRBJ2-7 | NA | once | TRBV6-5 | TGTGCCAGCAGTTACGGCGGGACCCACTACGAGCAGTACTTC | CASSYGGTHYEQYF
TRBJ1-4 | TRBD1 | NA | TRBV30 | TGTGCCTGGAGTCCGGACAGGTCTGCAACTAATGAAAAACTGTTTTTT | CAWSPDRSATNEKLFF
TRBJ2-3 | TRBD1 | NA | TRBV27 | TGTGCCAGCGGACTGGGGACAGGGGCGGGAGATACGCAGTATTTT | CASGLGTGAGDTQYF
TRBJ2-2 | NA | NA | TRBV5-6 | TGTGCCAGCAGCTGGACAGTTCTTAACACCGGGGAGCTGTTTTTT | CASSWTVLNTGELFF
TRBJ1-3 | NA | NA | TRBV7-2 | TGTGCCAGCACAGCAGCGGGGGCCAGCTCTGGAAACACCATATATTTT | CASTAAGASSGNTIYF
TRBJ2-2 | NA | NA | TRBV10-1 | TGCGCCAGCAGTGAGTTCAGTGCCGGGGAGCTGTTTTTT | CASSEFSAGELFF
TRBJ2-5 | NA | NA | TRBV9 | TGTGCCAGCAGCGTAGCCAGGGAGCAAGAGACCCAGTACTTC | CASSVAREQETQYF
TRBJ1-2 | NA | NA | TRBV5-4 | TGTGCCAGCAGCTTGCAGGGCTATGGCTACACCTTC | CASSLQGYGYTF
TRBJ1-2 | TRBD1 | NA | TRBV28 | TGTGCCAGCAGTCTAACAGGGACAGACTATGGCTACACCTTC | CASSLTGTDYGYTF
TRBJ1-1 | NA | NA | TRBV27 | TGTGCCAGCAGTTTAGGAGGGGCGAACACTGAAGCTTTCTTT | CASSLGGANTEAFF
TRBJ2-7 | TRBD2 | NA | TRBV7-9 | TGTGCCAGCGGACTAGCGGGACTCTACGAGCAGTACTTC | CASGLAGLYEQYF